These 19 T cell receptor beta chains came from one sample sequenced in a study of blood T cell repertoires in COVID-19 (TCRdb year 2020). The library came from the immunoSEQ multiplex PCR assay. This is the immuneACCESS table as TCRdb keeps it, with only in-frame sequences that have V and J called. A part of the clones is gone; compared with another copy, unresolved V genes explain less than half, and the rest is unexplained. The sample table records 220,000 or so clones; 90% of these occur just once. The ten top clones hold less than 15% of the sample. Sequencing used PBMCs or T cells enriched from blood (not recorded which). The receptors derive from a man aged 25 to 40 who had been exposed to COVID-19.

The chain links TRBV24-1 to TRBJ2-1; D remains ambiguous. Germline lookup yields CDR1 KGHDR and CDR2 SFDVKD. The CDR3 has 13 residues. V lost 1 base and J lost 5, with 5 bases in between. The CDR3 region is CATSDLLNNEQFF. DNA for the CDR3: TGTGCCACCAGTGATTTATTAAACAATGAGCAGTTCTTC.

The V and J genes are TRBV5-1 and TRBJ2-5, with 10 bases matching TRBD2. The germline V gene encodes CDR1 SGHRS and CDR2 YFSETQ. Unmatched junction bases numbered 7, after V lost 0 bases and J lost 5 bases. This CDR3 region has 16 residues. CDR3 in amino acids: CASSLGASGGRETQYF. DNA of the CDR3: TGCGCCAGCAGCTTGGGAGCTAGCGGGGGTAGGGAGACCCAGTACTTC.

This clone was found once. V is TRBV6-2 or TRBV6-3 and J is TRBJ2-7; D ambiguous. The CDR3 runs to 15 residues. Trimming took off 1 base at V and 1 base at J, with 11 bases between the two ends. CDR1 is MNHEY, CDR2 SVGEGT, per germline. CDR3 sequence reads: CASSYFGGNSYEQYF. The CDR3 DNA follows: TGTGCCAGCAGTTACTTCGGCGGCAATTCCTACGAGCAGTACTTC.

In this sample, this clone turned up once. The chain carries TRBV3-1 (or the pseudogene TRBV3-2) and TRBJ2-5, with 8 bases matching TRBD1. The CDR3 runs 16 residues. V lost 2 bases and J lost 5; bases outside the gene matches: 10. Germline-derived CDR1 and CDR2 are LGHDT and YNNKEL (reference sequence). The DNA for the CDR3 is TGTGCCAGCAGCCAAACTAATGACAGGGGCTGGGAGACCCAGTACTTC. This encodes CASSQTNDRGWETQYF.

For the CDR3, the DNA is TGTGCCAGCAGTTACGACACCGGGGGGGCCTACGAGCAGTACTTC. It encodes CASSYDTGGAYEQYF. The rearrangement uses TRBV6-2 or TRBV6-3 and TRBJ2-7, with 8 positions matching TRBD2. The CDR3 contains 15 residues. V shed 2 bases and J 2 bases; nucleotides not matched to a gene: 5. Germline lookup yields CDR1 MNHEY and CDR2 SVGEGT.

The sample holds one count of this clone. The chain uses TRBV21-1 and TRBJ1-2. TRBV21-1 is annotated as a pseudogene. This CDR3 spans 14 amino acids. CDR3 residues: CASSKVERSYGYTF. For the CDR3, the DNA is TGTGCCAGCAGCAAAGTGGAGAGATCCTATGGCTACACCTTC.

V and J are TRBV7-9 and TRBJ2-7, with a weak D call TRBD1 (6 bases). V was clipped by 3 bases and J by 5 bases, with 14 bases between them. Germline V gene sequence: CDR1 SEHNR, CDR2 FQNEAQ (reference sequence). This CDR3 has 14 residues. CDR3: CASSLGQGFDEQYF. CDR3 DNA: TGTGCCAGCAGCTTGGGGCAGGGGTTCGACGAGCAGTACTTC. The full variable domain, with the rest looked up from reference TRBV7-9 and TRBJ2-7, is DTGVSQNPRHKITKRGQNVTFRCDPISEHNRLYWYRQTLGQGPEFLTYFQNEAQLEKSRLLSDRFSAERPKGSFSTLEIQRTEQGDSAMYLCASSLGQGFDEQYFGPGTRLTVT.

This rearrangement joins TRBV5-1 to TRBJ2-7; 8 nucleotides align to TRBD1. CDR1 is SGHRS and CDR2 is YFSETQ in the germline V gene. After removal of 3 bases from V and 5 bases from J, the junction contained 10 bases not matched to a gene. The CDR3 is 15 amino acids. The CDR3 nucleotides read TGCGCCAGCAGCTCTCAACAGGGGGAGGCCGACGAGCAGTACTTC. Encoded protein: CASSSQQGEADEQYF.

The rearrangement joins TRBV6-6 to TRBJ2-1, with D maybe TRBD2 (6 bases). The length of the CDR3 is 16 residues. Trimming removed 2 bases at V and 0 bases at J, with 11 bases between. Germline V CDR1 and CDR2: MNHNY, SVGAGI (reference sequence). CDR3 region: CASSYGGTSSYNEQFF. The CDR3 DNA follows: TGTGCCAGCAGTTACGGAGGGACGAGCTCCTACAATGAGCAGTTCTTC.

The chain couples TRBV30 to TRBJ1-1; 10 nucleotides match TRBD1. The junction had 12 bases not matched to a gene; V was cut back by 4 bases and J by 10 bases. The CDR3 totals 14 residues. Germline V CDR1 and CDR2: GTSNPN, SVGIG (reference sequence). The CDR3: CAWTPWTGGGVAFF. CDR3 nucleotide sequence: TGTGCCTGGACCCCATGGACAGGGGGTGGGGTAGCTTTCTTT.

V usage is TRBV3-1 (or the pseudogene TRBV3-2) and J usage is TRBJ2-7; TRBD2 matches 9 bases. This CDR3 contains 16 residues. The germline V gene encodes CDR1 LGHDT and CDR2 YNNKEL (reference sequence). With V trimmed by 3 bases and J by 2 bases, 8 bases remained unmatched. The CDR3 coding sequence is TGTGCCAGCAGCCATGATAGCGGGGGTGGTCCCTACGAGCAGTACTTC. Translation: CASSHDSGGGPYEQYF.

The chain carries TRBV3-1 (or the pseudogene TRBV3-2) and TRBJ2-7, with 7 bases matching TRBD1. Germline CDR1 reads LGHDT; CDR2 reads YNNKEL (reference sequence). CDR3 length equals 14 residues. The V gene end was trimmed by 2 bases and the J gene end by 4 bases; junction bases not matched to a gene: 5. CDR3 loop: CASSQPGTAYEQYF. CDR3 DNA sequence: TGTGCCAGCAGCCAACCCGGGACAGCATACGAGCAGTACTTC.

This chain uses TRBV5-1 with TRBJ1-2; D is unresolved. Germline V gene sequence: CDR1 SGHRS, CDR2 YFSETQ. V was clipped by 4 bases and J by 8 bases, with 18 bases between them. The CDR3 runs to 14 residues. Here the CDR3 DNA reads TGCGCCAGCAGCCCGGTTATAGGAGGGTCCGGCTACACCTTC. The encoded protein is CASSPVIGGSGYTF.

This chain joins TRBV2 and TRBJ1-5; D is ambiguous. The CDR3 runs 16 residues. Germline values: CDR1 SNHLY, CDR2 FYNNEI. V shed 3 bases and J shed 4 bases, with 16 bases lying between them. The CDR3 is CASSETIGIANQPQHF. DNA of the CDR3: TGTGCCAGCAGTGAGACTATCGGGATCGCTAATCAGCCCCAGCATTTT.

The chain uses TRBV5-1 and TRBJ1-2, with TRBD1 identical over 10 bases. The germline gives CDR1 SGHRS, CDR2 YFSETQ. This CDR3 is 14 amino acids long. V dropped 0 bases and J dropped 8; count of bases not matched to a gene: 4. The CDR3 bases are TGCGCCAGCAGCTTGGGACAGGGGGCCGGAGGCTACACCTTC. Translation: CASSLGQGAGGYTF.

In this sample, this clone turned up once. The rearrangement joins TRBV19 to TRBJ1-5; D not certain. The germline CDR1 and CDR2 sequences are LNHDA and SQIVND (reference sequence). The CDR3 totals 14 residues. Trimming removed 8 bases at V and 4 bases at J, with 15 bases between. For the CDR3, the DNA is TGTGCCAGTTCCCTGGGCAGGCGAAATCAGCCCCAGCATTTT. It codes for CASSLGRRNQPQHF.

The chain's CDR3 is CASSYDRPGANVLTF. CDR3 bases: TGTGCCAGCAGCTACGACAGGCCTGGGGCCAACGTCCTGACTTTC. The chain couples TRBV7-2 to TRBJ2-6; maybe TRBD1 (6 bases). The CDR3 sequence is 15 residues long. CDR1 SGHTA and CDR2 FQGNSA come from the germline V gene. Trimming removed 4 bases at V and 2 bases at J, with 9 bases between.

The chain couples TRBV11-2 to TRBJ2-1, with 7 bases matching TRBD1. CDR3 length: 15 residues. The germline V gene encodes CDR1 SGHAT and CDR2 FQNNGV. Trimming removed 5 bases from V and 3 bases from J; junction bases left unmatched: 7. This CDR3 is CASSPTGISYNEQFF. Written as DNA, the CDR3 is TGTGCCAGCAGCCCGACAGGGATCAGCTACAATGAGCAGTTCTTC.

This clone was recorded once. This chain joins TRBV11-2 and TRBJ2-3, with a possible D match to TRBD1 (6 bases). Trimming pared 5 bases from V and 3 bases from J, leaving 15 bases between. The CDR3 covers 15 residues. Germline V gene lookup returns CDR1 SGHAT and CDR2 FQNNGV. The DNA of the CDR3 is TGTGCCAGCAGCCCCTCGAGGGGGAGTACAGATACGCAGTATTTT. It is translated as CASSPSRGSTDTQYF.